The 3 T cell receptor beta chains presented below share a single source sample, sequenced in a study of response to subunit inactivated influenza vaccine. TCRdb re-called the RT-PCR reads through MiXCR, storing one row per CDR3 protein. The table shows hundreds of thousands of distinct CDR3 sequences, with approximately 14% occurring only once. This material consisted of PBMCs from blood, taken roughly 15 days before vaccination. The receptors shown here come from a man over 45 who received an inactivated influenza vaccine.

This clonotype was seen a few times. The genes are TRBV9 and TRBJ1-6, with a tentative D call TRBD1 (6 bases). Between the trimmed V and J ends, which lost 0 bases and 6 bases, there was a span of 10 bases. Germline CDR1 is SGDLS and CDR2 is YYNGEE. This CDR3 spans 15 amino acids. As DNA, the CDR3 is TGTGCCAGCAGCGTAGGGGTCAGGGGTAATTCACCCCTCCACTTT. Translated: CASSVGVRGNSPLHF.

The table lists this clonotype with a few counts. The chain carries TRBV20-1 and TRBJ2-3, with D perhaps assigned TRBD1 or TRBD2 (5 bases each). This CDR3 comprises 12 residues. V lost 2 bases, J lost 4 bases, and 7 bases lay in between. Germline V gene data show CDR1 as DFQATT and CDR2 as SNEGSKA (reference sequence). The DNA of the CDR3 is TGCAGTGCTAGAAAGGGACCAGATACGCAGTATTTT. Translated: CSARKGPDTQYF.

This clonotype occurred a few times. V is TRBV7-3 and J is TRBJ2-3; 7 bases are shared with TRBD1. V was pared by 4 bases and J by 4 bases, with 8 bases of the junction left unmatched. The CDR3 runs to 15 residues. Germline CDR1 SGHTA, CDR2 FQGTGA. In DNA, the CDR3 is TGTGCCAGCAGCTCCTTGGGACAGTCGGCAGATACGCAGTATTTT. It codes for CASSSLGQSADTQYF.